The next 14 T cell receptor beta chains were all read from a single sample in a study of a mutant IDH1 vaccine in newly diagnosed glioma. Time point denoted: week 35, safety follow-up. Each dose of the vaccine consisted of 300 ug of mutant IDH1 20-mer peptide, with topical imiquimod. Sequencing was performed with immunoSEQ multiplex PCR; in TCRdb, only in-frame clones are kept and a portion is missing. This sample has over 55,000 clones; about four fifths occur once, and the top ten carry roughly 5.2%. Their antigens remain unidentified. The specimen was PBMCs, collected from a glioma patient whose treatment included an IDH1 peptide vaccine. All receptors derive from a middle-aged man with glioma.

The genes are TRBV4-2 and TRBJ2-5; D might be TRBD2 (8 bases). CDR3 length equals 14 residues. From germline, CDR1 is LGHNA and CDR2 YNFKEQ. The ends were cut back, 5 bases at V and 7 bases at J, with 17 bases in the middle. For the CDR3, the DNA is TGTGCCAGCAGCAAATGGGACAGCGGGGGGACCCAGTACTTC. The encoded protein is CASSKWDSGGTQYF.

The rearrangement links TRBV29-1 to TRBJ2-3; D uncertain. V shed 3 bases and J shed 4 bases, with 5 bases lying between them. This CDR3 spans 11 amino acids. CDR1 is SQVTM and CDR2 is ANQGSEA in the germline V gene. The chain's CDR3 is CSVDPPDTQYF. The CDR3 DNA is TGCAGCGTTGACCCTCCAGATACGCAGTATTTT.

The rearrangement uses TRBV9 and TRBJ2-7; TRBD2 aligns across 12 bases. V shed 7 bases, J shed 4 bases, and the junction held 6 bases outside the gene matches. The CDR3 is 14 amino acids. Germline assignment: CDR1 SGDLS and CDR2 YYNGEE. The CDR3 nucleotides are TGTGCCAGCTCTCCTAGCGGGAGGGATTACGAGCAGTACTTC. Protein sequence: CASSPSGRDYEQYF.

Remarks on this clone: Likely a read error: the CDR3 ends without its conserved phenylalanine or tryptophan. V and J are TRBV11-2 and TRBJ2-3, with 9 bases aligning to TRBD1. Trimming at V came to 5 bases and at J to 4 bases, leaving 10 bases not matched to a gene. CDR3 length: 16 amino acids. CDR1 and CDR2 (germline): SGHAT, FQNNGV. CDR3 sequence reads: CASSLTGTGRADTQYS. The CDR3, as DNA: TGTGCCAGCAGCCTCACCGGGACAGGGAGGGCAGATACGCAGTATTCT.

The chain uses TRBV5-4 and TRBJ2-7; no clear D. There are 13 residues in the CDR3. V lost 3 bases and J 0 bases, leaving 7 bases between the germline ends. CDR1 is SGHNT and CDR2 is YYREEE in the germline V gene (reference sequence). CDR3: CASSSPDSYEQYF. DNA for the CDR3: TGTGCCAGCAGCTCCCCGGACTCCTACGAGCAGTACTTC.

The V call is TRBV14, the J call TRBJ2-5; D perhaps matches TRBD1 (6 bases). The V and J ends lost 6 bases and 6 bases respectively, with 20 bases between them. The length of the CDR3 is 15 residues. Germline-derived CDR1 and CDR2 are SGHDN and FVKESK. CDR3 nucleotide sequence: TGTGCCAGCAGTCTTCGATGGGGGCCAGGAAAGACCCAGTACTTC. It is translated as CASSLRWGPGKTQYF.

The genes are TRBV5-1 and TRBJ2-7; no reliable D call. V was clipped by 0 bases and J by 5 bases, with 15 bases between them. Germline-derived CDR1 and CDR2 are SGHRS and YFSETQ. This CDR3 is built from 15 residues. The CDR3 nucleotides read TGCGCCAGCAGCTTGGTTCCAGACCGGAGCCACGAGCAGTACTTC. Translation gives CASSLVPDRSHEQYF.

The chain employs TRBV7-2 and TRBJ1-2, with D hard to call. V was shortened by 5 bases and J by 2 bases, with 12 bases between the two germline ends. The CDR3 runs to 14 residues. In germline, CDR1 is SGHTA, CDR2 FQGNSA. The CDR3 DNA reads as TGTGCCAGCAGCCCTGTGACCGAGAACTATGGCTACACCTTC. Translation gives CASSPVTENYGYTF. The full variable domain, its missing parts supplied by reference TRBV7-2 and TRBJ1-2, is GAGVSQSPSNKVTEKGKDVELRCDPISGHTALYWYRQSLGQGLEFLIYFQGNSAPDKSGLPSDRFSAERTGGSVSTLTIQRTQQEDSAVYLCASSPVTENYGYTFGSGTRLTVV.

This chain links TRBV30 with TRBJ2-3; D is uncertain. Trimming shortened V by 3 bases and J by 4 bases, and 20 bases separated the two germline ends. Looked up from germline, CDR1 is GTSNPN and CDR2 is SVGIG (reference sequence). The CDR3 covers 16 residues. CDR3 nucleotides: TGTGCCTGGAGGTCCGCTCTTAGGGCTTTGGCAGATACGCAGTATTTT. Its translation is CAWRSALRALADTQYF.

The chain carries TRBV7-8 and TRBJ1-6; D call uncertain. This CDR3 spans 14 amino acids. Germline lookup yields CDR1 SGHVS and CDR2 FQNEAQ. V lost 4 bases and J lost 9, with 13 bases in between. CDR3: CASSYRVLGSPLHF. The CDR3 DNA sequence: TGTGCCAGCAGCTACCGGGTCTTGGGTTCACCCCTCCACTTT.

This sequence joins TRBV9 and TRBJ2-1, with D perhaps TRBD2 (5 bases). CDR1 and CDR2 (germline): SGDLS, YYNGEE. Trimming took off 2 bases at V and 5 bases at J, with 20 bases between the two ends. This CDR3 has 17 amino acids. CDR3 nucleotide sequence: TGTGCCAGCAGCGTTCTGGACTCCTCACTATCCAACAATGAGCAGTTCTTC. Its protein product is CASSVLDSSLSNNEQFF.

The chain has TRBV7-9 and TRBJ2-7; D is uncertain. V was pared by 3 bases and J by 2 bases, with 11 bases between. Per the germline V gene, CDR1 is SEHNR and CDR2 is FQNEAQ (reference sequence). The CDR3 contains 14 residues. This chain's CDR3 is CASSFGPPPYEQYF. Written as DNA, the CDR3 is TGTGCCAGCAGCTTCGGCCCCCCGCCCTACGAGCAGTACTTC. The complete variable domain, with remaining parts taken from reference TRBV7-9 and TRBJ2-7, reads DTGVSQNPRHKITKRGQNVTFRCDPISEHNRLYWYRQTLGQGPEFLTYFQNEAQLEKSRLLSDRFSAERPKGSFSTLEIQRTEQGDSAMYLCASSFGPPPYEQYFGPGTRLTVT.

The chain recombines TRBV10-3 with TRBJ1-1; D might be TRBD1 (6 bases). This CDR3 region has 14 residues. Germline V gene data show CDR1 as ENHRY and CDR2 as SYGVKD. Trimming shortened V by 0 bases and J by 3 bases, and 8 bases separated the two germline ends. The CDR3 DNA reads as TGTGCCATCAGTGAGTCTACAGGGTACACTGAAGCTTTCTTT. It encodes CAISESTGYTEAFF.

The chain carries TRBV6-5 and TRBJ2-7, with 7 bases aligning to TRBD1. Germline assignment: CDR1 MNHEY and CDR2 SVGAGI. The CDR3 is made up of 14 amino acids. J was trimmed by 7 bases and V by 2 bases; bases with no gene match: 8. The CDR3 sequence: CASSYAAGGWEQYF. DNA for the CDR3: TGTGCCAGCAGTTACGCGGCAGGGGGTTGGGAGCAGTACTTC.